These 26 T cell receptor beta chains came from one sample sequenced in a study of T cell repertoires in cytomegalovirus infection. TCRdb re-analysed the reads in MiXCR, keeping a single row per CDR3 protein. The sample holds around 300,000 distinct CDR3 sequences; about a quarter are singletons and the top ten take approximately 15%. The sample was PBMCs. All receptors derive from a human donor in good health (CMV status not recorded). Some clones in this sample may be carry-over from other donors' samples.

This clonotype was observed a single time. This chain joins TRBV24-1 and TRBJ2-1; 8 nucleotides agree with TRBD2. This CDR3 region has 13 residues. In germline, CDR1 is KGHDR, CDR2 SFDVKD. V dropped 8 bases and J dropped 10; count of bases not matched to a gene: 9. The CDR3 bases are TGTGCCACCACCCCATCGACTAGCGCCGAGCAGTTCTTC. Its protein product is CATTPSTSAEQFF.

This clonotype was seen repeatedly, ten times or more. The chain couples TRBV6-1 to TRBJ2-3, with 8 positions matching TRBD2. The CDR3 is made up of 16 amino acids. From germline, CDR1 is MNHNS and CDR2 SASEGT. J was trimmed by 3 bases and V by 6 bases; bases with no gene match: 11. This CDR3 is CASSRRTSGLTDTQYF. The CDR3 DNA is TGTGCCAGCAGCCGTCGAACTAGCGGACTTACAGATACGCAGTATTTT.

A few counts support this clonotype. The gene calls are TRBV5-1 and TRBJ2-1; D is undetermined. The CDR3 totals 14 residues. V lost 0 bases and J lost 9, with 13 bases in between. Germline CDR1 reads SGHRS; CDR2 reads YFSETQ. The CDR3 DNA sequence: TGCGCCAGCAGCTTGGGCCCCTTAGGCGGTGAGCAGTTCTTC. Its translation is CASSLGPLGGEQFF.

The chain links TRBV28 to TRBJ2-7; TRBD2 matches at 8 bases. The CDR3 contains 14 residues. J gave up 2 bases and V 6 bases, and 6 bases lay outside the gene matches. CDR1 and CDR2 from the germline V gene are MDHEN and SYDVKM. The CDR3 spells CASRSGGDTYEQYF. The CDR3, as DNA: TGTGCCAGCAGGAGCGGGGGAGACACCTACGAGCAGTACTTC.

This clonotype was counted ten times or more. The chain recombines TRBV20-1 with TRBJ2-7; TRBD2 matches 7 bases. With V trimmed by 6 bases and J by 2 bases, 7 bases remained unmatched. The CDR3 sequence is 13 residues long. The germline CDR1 and CDR2 sequences are DFQATT and SNEGSKA (reference sequence). The CDR3 region is CSAESGKAYEQYF. CDR3 DNA sequence: TGCAGTGCCGAGAGCGGGAAAGCCTACGAGCAGTACTTC.

This sequence joins TRBV28 and TRBJ2-1, with TRBD2 identical over 7 bases. The V gene end was trimmed by 5 bases and the J gene end by 6 bases; junction bases not matched to a gene: 16. Germline lookup yields CDR1 MDHEN and CDR2 SYDVKM. The CDR3 contains 17 residues. The CDR3 DNA reads as TGTGCCAGCAGTCTAGGGGCTAGCGGACTGAACCCCAATGAGCAGTTCTTC. The encoded protein is CASSLGASGLNPNEQFF.

There are many counts of this clonotype. The chain uses TRBV7-2 and TRBJ2-1, with 8 positions matching TRBD1. CDR1 is SGHTA and CDR2 is FQGNSA in the germline V gene. J lost 6 bases, V lost 1 base, and 2 bases had no gene match. The CDR3 sequence is 14 residues long. CDR3 sequence (DNA): TGTGCCAGCAGCTTAGTACAGGGGGTCAATGAGCAGTTCTTC. As protein: CASSLVQGVNEQFF.

The chain combines TRBV23-1 with TRBJ2-4, with D perhaps TRBD2 (5 bases). TRBV23-1 carries the ORF label, with uncertain function. The CDR3 has 16 amino acids. Trimming removed 8 bases from V and 0 bases from J, with 17 bases in between. In nucleotides, the CDR3 is TGCGCCAGCGGACTTCAGAGTTTCCTAGCCAAAAACATTCAGTACTTC. This codes for CASGLQSFLAKNIQYF.

This clonotype appeared once. V gene TRBV29-1 combines with J gene TRBJ2-7, with D unclear. The CDR3 length is 11 residues. V lost 4 bases and J 3 bases, leaving 7 bases between the germline ends. The germline V gene has CDR1 SQVTM and CDR2 ANQGSEA. The CDR3 DNA reads as TGCAGCGTTGTTGTCGGCTACGAGCAGTACTTC. It is translated as CSVVVGYEQYF.

This clonotype was detected many times. The chain couples TRBV7-2 to TRBJ1-6, with D unclear. Germline CDR1 SGHTA, CDR2 FQGNSA. Trimming stripped 1 base from V and 4 bases from J, with 14 bases between. The CDR3 totals 17 residues. DNA of the CDR3: TGTGCCAGCAGCTTAGTAACCGGGGTCCAGTATAATTCACCCCTCCACTTT. Encoded protein: CASSLVTGVQYNSPLHF.

This rearrangement joins TRBV20-1 to TRBJ1-5; a possible D gene is TRBD1 (5 bases). Per the germline V gene, CDR1 is DFQATT and CDR2 is SNEGSKA (reference sequence). There are 14 residues in the CDR3. Trimming removed 3 bases from V and 7 bases from J, with 16 bases in between. The CDR3 loop is CSASPPGGEQPQHF. In DNA form, the CDR3 reads TGCAGTGCTAGTCCTCCGGGAGGGGAGCAGCCCCAGCATTTT.

This sequence joins TRBV5-4 and TRBJ1-4; 7 bases match TRBD1. The CDR3 runs 14 residues. V was pared by 3 bases and J by 5 bases, with 4 bases of the junction left unmatched. Germline-derived CDR1 and CDR2 are SGHNT and YYREEE (reference sequence). The DNA for the CDR3 is TGTGCCAGCAGCTCAGGGGGTAACAATGAAAAACTGTTTTTT. Translated, it gives CASSSGGNNEKLFF.

J is TRBJ2-2 and V is TRBV5-1, with 7 bases aligning to TRBD1. Germline V CDR1 and CDR2: SGHRS, YFSETQ. With 4 bases clipped from V and 5 bases from J, the junction kept 5 bases outside the gene matches. The length of the CDR3 is 14 residues. The CDR3 here is CASSPGTATGELFF. The CDR3 DNA is TGCGCCAGCAGCCCCGGGACAGCAACCGGGGAGCTGTTTTTT. The whole variable domain, remainder taken from reference TRBV5-1 and TRBJ2-2, is KAGVTQTPRYLIKTRGQQVTLSCSPISGHRSVSWYQQTPGQGLQFLFEYFSETQRNKGNFPGRFSGRQFSNSRSEMNVSTLELGDSALYLCASSPGTATGELFFGEGSRLTVL.

At least ten counts were recorded for this clonotype. The chain links TRBV7-2 to TRBJ1-2; 11 bases fit TRBD1. Germline V lookup: CDR1 SGHTA, CDR2 FQGNSA. V dropped 2 bases and J dropped 7; count of bases not matched to a gene: 12. CDR3 length: 17 residues. CDR3 loop: CASSLRGGDRGFFGYTF. CDR3 nucleotides: TGTGCCAGCAGCTTACGGGGGGGGGACAGGGGGTTCTTTGGCTACACCTTC.

This clonotype has a single count. The V call is TRBV6-1, the J call TRBJ2-1, with 8 bases fitting TRBD2. The CDR3 loop spans 16 amino acids. Germline V gene data show CDR1 as MNHNS and CDR2 as SASEGT. V shed 5 bases and J 6 bases; nucleotides not matched to a gene: 12. CDR3: CASSSRAGAGVNEQFF. In nucleotides, the CDR3 is TGTGCCAGCAGTTCGCGAGCGGGAGCGGGTGTCAATGAGCAGTTCTTC.

This rearrangement joins TRBV5-4 to TRBJ1-2; D ambiguous. Trimming pared 0 bases from V and 7 bases from J, leaving 13 bases between. CDR1 is SGHNT and CDR2 is YYREEE in the germline V gene (reference sequence). The CDR3 runs to 14 residues. DNA of the CDR3: TGTGCCAGCAGCTTGGCCGGAACCTCGGTTGGCTACACCTTC. Translated: CASSLAGTSVGYTF.

The chain employs TRBV30 and TRBJ1-1; D possibly corresponds to TRBD1 (6 bases). CDR3 length: 12 amino acids. Germline V lookup: CDR1 GTSNPN, CDR2 SVGIG (reference sequence). CDR3 coding DNA: TGTGCAGGGGGGGTGGCGAACACTGAAGCTTTCTTT. Protein product: CAGGVANTEAFF.

This clonotype has more than one count but fewer than ten. The chain combines TRBV2 with TRBJ1-5; D unresolved. The germline V gene has CDR1 SNHLY and CDR2 FYNNEI. Trimming pared 7 bases from V and 7 bases from J, leaving 14 bases between. CDR3 length: 13 amino acids. The CDR3 DNA sequence: TGTGCCAGCACCTTAGGACCTGGACAGCCCCAGCATTTT. Its protein product is CASTLGPGQPQHF.

This clonotype was observed at least ten times. V gene TRBV20-1 combines with J gene TRBJ2-3; D not resolved. Trimming cost V 1 base and J 0 bases, with 5 bases left between them. This CDR3 contains 13 residues. Looked up from germline, CDR1 is DFQATT and CDR2 is SNEGSKA (reference sequence). The CDR3 DNA is TGCAGTGCTAGAGCGGGTAGCACAGATACGCAGTATTTT. Protein product: CSARAGSTDTQYF.

The chain recombines TRBV23-1 with TRBJ2-7, with D possibly matching TRBD2 (5 bases). TRBV23-1 is labeled an ORF, and its function is uncertain. Deletions cut 0 bases from V and 2 bases from J, with 20 bases between. There are 18 residues in the CDR3. The CDR3 coding sequence is TGCGCCAGCAGTCAATCCGGTGCCCCGGACTTACACCCCTACGAGCAGTACTTC. This codes for CASSQSGAPDLHPYEQYF.

In its sample, this clonotype was seen many times. The chain employs TRBV7-2 and TRBJ1-2; D might be TRBD1 (5 bases). The germline V gene has CDR1 SGHTA and CDR2 FQGNSA. This CDR3 region has 14 residues. The V end lost 5 bases, the J end lost 2 bases, and 12 bases lay between the germline ends. CDR3 DNA sequence: TGTGCCAGCAGCCCGGGACGGGCAAACTATGGCTACACCTTC. Protein: CASSPGRANYGYTF.

About this clonotype itself: Being one base from a much bigger clone, this may be a read error. V and J are TRBV27 and TRBJ1-2, with a possible D match to TRBD1 (5 bases). Germline V CDR1 and CDR2: MNHEY, SMNVEV (reference sequence). The CDR3 is 13 residues long. V dropped 6 bases and J dropped 6 bases, with 14 bases sitting between them. The CDR3 bases are TGTGCCAGCAGCCCGTTAGGGGTCCATGGCTACACCTTC. This codes for CASSPLGVHGYTF.

A note on this clonotype: One end of the junction fails to match germline, which may point to a read error. The chain combines TRBV25-1 with TRBJ1-2, with no clear D. There are 13 residues in the CDR3. Germline V CDR1 and CDR2: MGHDK, SYGVNS. The CDR3 region has the DNA TGTGCCAGCAGTCAATACAGTGGATATGGCTACACCTTC. It codes for CASSQYSGYGYTF.

The chain employs TRBV27 and TRBJ2-6; 13 bases map to TRBD2. The CDR3 has 19 residues. V shed 5 bases and J 4 bases; nucleotides not matched to a gene: 11. Germline loops: CDR1 MNHEY, CDR2 SMNVEV (reference sequence). CDR3 bases: TGTGCCAGCAGTCCCCTAACTAGCGGGAGGGCTGGAGGGGCCAACGTCCTGACTTTC. Its translation is CASSPLTSGRAGGANVLTF.

Points on this clonotype: Its ends do not fully match the called genes, so a read error is possible. The CDR3 loop is CSARAGGRGYVYTF. The CDR3 DNA follows: TGCAGTGCTAGGGCAGGGGGCAGAGGCTATGTCTACACCTTC. This sequence joins TRBV20-1 and TRBJ1-2, with TRBD1 matching 8 bases. From germline, CDR1 is DFQATT and CDR2 SNEGSKA (reference sequence). This CDR3 has 14 amino acids.

This chain links TRBV20-1 with TRBJ1-3; D not certain. The CDR3 runs 15 residues. The germline V gene has CDR1 DFQATT and CDR2 SNEGSKA (reference sequence). Deletions cut 0 bases from V and 0 bases from J, with 9 bases between. Written as DNA, the CDR3 is TGCAGTGCTAGAGATCACGGGGACTCTGGAAACACCATATATTTT. It encodes CSARDHGDSGNTIYF.